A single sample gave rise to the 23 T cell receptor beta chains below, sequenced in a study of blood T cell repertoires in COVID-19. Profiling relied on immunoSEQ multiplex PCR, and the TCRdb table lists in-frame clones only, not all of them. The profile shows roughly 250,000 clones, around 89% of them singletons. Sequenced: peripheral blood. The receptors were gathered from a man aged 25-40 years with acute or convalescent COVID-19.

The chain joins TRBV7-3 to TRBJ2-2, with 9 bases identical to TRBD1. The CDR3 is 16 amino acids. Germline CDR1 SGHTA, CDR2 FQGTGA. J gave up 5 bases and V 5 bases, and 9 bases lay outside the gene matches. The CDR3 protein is CASSPTGQGQTGELFF. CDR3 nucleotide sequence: TGTGCCAGCAGCCCAACGGGACAGGGACAGACCGGGGAGCTGTTTTTT.

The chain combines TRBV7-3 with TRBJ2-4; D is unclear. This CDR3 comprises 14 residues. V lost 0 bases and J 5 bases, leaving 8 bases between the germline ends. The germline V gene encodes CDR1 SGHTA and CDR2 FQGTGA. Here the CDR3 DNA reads TGTGCCAGCAGCTTAACTAGGAGTCAAAACATTCAGTACTTC. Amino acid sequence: CASSLTRSQNIQYF.

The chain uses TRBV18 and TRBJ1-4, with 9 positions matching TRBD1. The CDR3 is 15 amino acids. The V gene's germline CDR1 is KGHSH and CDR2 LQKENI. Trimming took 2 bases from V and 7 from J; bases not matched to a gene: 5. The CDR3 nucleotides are TGTGCCAGCTCACCAAAGGGACAGGGTAGTGAAAAACTGTTTTTT. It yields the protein CASSPKGQGSEKLFF.

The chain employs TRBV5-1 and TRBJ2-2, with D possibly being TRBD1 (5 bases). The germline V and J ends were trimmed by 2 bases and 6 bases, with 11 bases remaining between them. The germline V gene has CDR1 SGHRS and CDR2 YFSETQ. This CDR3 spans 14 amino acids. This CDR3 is CASSFQGGSGELFF. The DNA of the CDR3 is TGCGCCAGCAGCTTCCAGGGCGGTTCCGGGGAGCTGTTTTTT.

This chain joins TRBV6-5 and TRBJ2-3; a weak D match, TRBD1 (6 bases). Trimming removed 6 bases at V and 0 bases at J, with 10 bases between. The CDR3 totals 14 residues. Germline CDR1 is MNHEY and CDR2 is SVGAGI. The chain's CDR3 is CASRWGPSTDTQYF. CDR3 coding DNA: TGTGCCAGCAGATGGGGGCCAAGCACAGATACGCAGTATTTT.

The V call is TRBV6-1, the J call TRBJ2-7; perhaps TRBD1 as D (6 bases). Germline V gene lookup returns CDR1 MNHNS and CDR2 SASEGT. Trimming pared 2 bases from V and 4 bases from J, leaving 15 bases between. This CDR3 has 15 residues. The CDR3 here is CASSERGSWGYEQYF. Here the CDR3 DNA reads TGTGCCAGCAGTGAAAGGGGGTCATGGGGATACGAGCAGTACTTC.

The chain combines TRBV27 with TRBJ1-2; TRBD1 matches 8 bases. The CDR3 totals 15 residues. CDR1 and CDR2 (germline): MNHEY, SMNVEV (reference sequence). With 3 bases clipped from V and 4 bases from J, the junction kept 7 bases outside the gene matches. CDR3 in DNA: TGTGCCAGCAGTTTGCGGAGGACAGGGCCCTATGGCTACACCTTC. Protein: CASSLRRTGPYGYTF.

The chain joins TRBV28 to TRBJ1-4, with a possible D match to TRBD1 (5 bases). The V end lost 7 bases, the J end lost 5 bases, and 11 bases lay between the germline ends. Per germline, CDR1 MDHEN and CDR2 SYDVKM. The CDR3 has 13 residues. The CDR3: CASTRTMNEKLFF. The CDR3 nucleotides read TGTGCCAGCACCAGGACAATGAATGAAAAACTGTTTTTT.

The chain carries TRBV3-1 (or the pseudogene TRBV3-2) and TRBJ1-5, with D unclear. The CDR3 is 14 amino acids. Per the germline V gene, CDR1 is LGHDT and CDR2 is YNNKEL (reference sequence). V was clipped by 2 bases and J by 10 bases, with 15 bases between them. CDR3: CASSQFREGSPQHF. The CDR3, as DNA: TGTGCCAGCAGCCAATTCCGAGAAGGGAGCCCCCAGCATTTT.

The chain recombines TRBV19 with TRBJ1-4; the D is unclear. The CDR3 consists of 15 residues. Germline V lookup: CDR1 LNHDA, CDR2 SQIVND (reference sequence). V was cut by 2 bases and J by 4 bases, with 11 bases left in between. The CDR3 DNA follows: TGTGCCAGTAGTATACGGACGGCGGGTAATGAAAAACTGTTTTTT. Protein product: CASSIRTAGNEKLFF.

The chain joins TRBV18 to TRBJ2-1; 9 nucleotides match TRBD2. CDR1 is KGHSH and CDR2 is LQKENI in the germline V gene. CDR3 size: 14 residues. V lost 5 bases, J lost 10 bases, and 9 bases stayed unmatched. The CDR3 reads CASSSTLGLAEQFF. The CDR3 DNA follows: TGTGCCAGCTCATCCACCCTCGGACTAGCGGAGCAGTTCTTC.

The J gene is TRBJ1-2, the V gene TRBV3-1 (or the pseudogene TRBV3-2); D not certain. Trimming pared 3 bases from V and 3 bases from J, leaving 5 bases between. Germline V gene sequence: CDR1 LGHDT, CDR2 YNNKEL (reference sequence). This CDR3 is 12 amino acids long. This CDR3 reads CASSQRYYGYTF. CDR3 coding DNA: TGTGCCAGCAGCCAGAGATACTATGGCTACACCTTC.

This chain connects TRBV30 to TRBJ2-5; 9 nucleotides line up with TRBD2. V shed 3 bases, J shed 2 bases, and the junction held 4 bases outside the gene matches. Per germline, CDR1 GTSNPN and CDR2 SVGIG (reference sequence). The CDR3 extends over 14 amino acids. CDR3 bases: TGTGCCTGGAGGGGACTAGCAATACAAGAGACCCAGTACTTC. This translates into CAWRGLAIQETQYF.

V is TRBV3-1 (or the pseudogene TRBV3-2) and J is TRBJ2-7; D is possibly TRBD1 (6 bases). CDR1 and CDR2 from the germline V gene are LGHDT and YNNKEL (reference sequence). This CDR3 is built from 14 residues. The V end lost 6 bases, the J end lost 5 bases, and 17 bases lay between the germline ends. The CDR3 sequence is CASRGSGARDEQYF. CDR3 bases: TGTGCCAGCAGGGGTTCAGGGGCACGGGACGAGCAGTACTTC.

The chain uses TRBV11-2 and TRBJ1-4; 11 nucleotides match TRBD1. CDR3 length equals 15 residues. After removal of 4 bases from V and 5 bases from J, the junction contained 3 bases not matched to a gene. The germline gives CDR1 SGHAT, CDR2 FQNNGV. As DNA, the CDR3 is TGTGCCAGCAGCTCCGGACAGGGGGCGAATGAAAAACTGTTTTTT. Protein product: CASSSGQGANEKLFF.

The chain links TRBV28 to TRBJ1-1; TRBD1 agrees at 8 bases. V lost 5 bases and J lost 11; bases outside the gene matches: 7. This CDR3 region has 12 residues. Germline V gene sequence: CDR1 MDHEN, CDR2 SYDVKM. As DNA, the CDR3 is TGTGCCAGCAGTCTCCCCAGGGGGCGGGCTTTCTTT. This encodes CASSLPRGRAFF.

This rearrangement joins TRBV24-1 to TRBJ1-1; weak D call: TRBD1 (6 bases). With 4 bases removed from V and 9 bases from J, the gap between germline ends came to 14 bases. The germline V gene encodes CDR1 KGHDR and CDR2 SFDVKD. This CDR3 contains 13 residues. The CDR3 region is CATSEFSQGKAFF. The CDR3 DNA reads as TGTGCCACCAGTGAGTTTTCACAGGGAAAAGCTTTCTTT.

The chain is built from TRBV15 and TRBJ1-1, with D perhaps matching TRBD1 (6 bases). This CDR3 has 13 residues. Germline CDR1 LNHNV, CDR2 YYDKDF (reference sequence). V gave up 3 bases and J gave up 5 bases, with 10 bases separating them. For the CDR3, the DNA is TGTGCCACCAGCAGTTCTCAGGGGACTGAAGCTTTCTTT. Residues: CATSSSQGTEAFF. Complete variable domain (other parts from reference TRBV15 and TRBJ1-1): DAMVIQNPRYQVTQFGKPVTLSCSQTLNHNVMYWYQQKSSQAPKLLFHYYDKDFNNEADTPDNFQSRRPNTSFCFLDIRSPGLGDTAMYLCATSSSQGTEAFFGQGTRLTVV.

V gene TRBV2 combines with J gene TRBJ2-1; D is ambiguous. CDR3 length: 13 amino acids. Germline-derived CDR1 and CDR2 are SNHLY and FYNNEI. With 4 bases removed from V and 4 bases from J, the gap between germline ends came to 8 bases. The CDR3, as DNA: TGTGCCAGCAGTGTGGTCAGTTACAATGAGCAGTTCTTC. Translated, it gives CASSVVSYNEQFF.

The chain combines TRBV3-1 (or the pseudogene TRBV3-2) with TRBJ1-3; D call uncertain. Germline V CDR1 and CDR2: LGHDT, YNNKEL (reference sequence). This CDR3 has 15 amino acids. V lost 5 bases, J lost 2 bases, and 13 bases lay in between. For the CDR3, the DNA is TGTGCCAGCAGCTACGGTGGGAGTCCTGGAAACACCATATATTTT. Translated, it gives CASSYGGSPGNTIYF.

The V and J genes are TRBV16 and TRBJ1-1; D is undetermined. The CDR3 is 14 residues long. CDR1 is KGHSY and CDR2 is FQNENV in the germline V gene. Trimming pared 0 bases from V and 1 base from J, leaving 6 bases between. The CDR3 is CASSQSSRNTEAFF. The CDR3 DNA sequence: TGTGCCAGCAGCCAATCTTCCAGGAACACTGAAGCTTTCTTT.

The CDR3 coding sequence is TGTGCCAGCAGCCAAGGGATTCGGAGGCGCTCTGAAGCTTTCTTT. Residues: CASSQGIRRRSEAFF. V and J are TRBV3-1 (or the pseudogene TRBV3-2) and TRBJ1-1; D is unresolved. This CDR3 is 15 amino acids long. V shed 1 base and J shed 6 bases, with 15 bases lying between them. Germline V gene lookup returns CDR1 LGHDT and CDR2 YNNKEL (reference sequence).

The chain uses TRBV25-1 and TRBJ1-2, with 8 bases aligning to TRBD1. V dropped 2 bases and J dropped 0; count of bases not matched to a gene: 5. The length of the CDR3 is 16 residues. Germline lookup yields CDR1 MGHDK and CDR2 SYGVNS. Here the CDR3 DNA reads TGTGCCAGCAGTGAAAGATTGGGACAGGCTAACTATGGCTACACCTTC. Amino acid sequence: CASSERLGQANYGYTF.